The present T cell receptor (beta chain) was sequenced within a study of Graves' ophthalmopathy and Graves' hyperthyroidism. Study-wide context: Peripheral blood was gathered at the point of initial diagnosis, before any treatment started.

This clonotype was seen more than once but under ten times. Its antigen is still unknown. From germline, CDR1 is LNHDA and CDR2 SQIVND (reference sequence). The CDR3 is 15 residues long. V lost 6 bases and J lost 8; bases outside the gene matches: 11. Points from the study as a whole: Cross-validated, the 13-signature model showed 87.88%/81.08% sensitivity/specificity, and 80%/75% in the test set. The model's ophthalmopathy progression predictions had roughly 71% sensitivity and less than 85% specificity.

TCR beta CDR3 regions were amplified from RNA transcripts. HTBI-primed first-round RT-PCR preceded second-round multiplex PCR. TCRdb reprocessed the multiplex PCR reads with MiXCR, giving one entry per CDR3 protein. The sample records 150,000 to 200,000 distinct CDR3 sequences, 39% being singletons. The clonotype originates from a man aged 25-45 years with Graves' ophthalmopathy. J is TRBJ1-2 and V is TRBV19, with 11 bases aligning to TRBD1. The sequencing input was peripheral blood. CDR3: CASRHEGQGVFGYTF. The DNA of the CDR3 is TGTGCCAGTAGGCATGAGGGACAGGGGGTCTTCGGCTACACCTTC.